This passage covers 15 T cell receptor beta chains from one sample sequenced in a study of T cell changes during pregnancy in multiple sclerosis. The method was immunoSEQ multiplex PCR; TCRdb's version includes in-frame clones alone and lacks a portion of them. The sample records about 48,000 clones, about 93% being singletons. The material sequenced was CD4+ T cells from peripheral blood mononuclear cells, taken in the third trimester of pregnancy. These receptors all stem from a female donor with multiple sclerosis, enrolled in a pregnancy study.

V usage is TRBV30 and J usage is TRBJ1-4, with a tentative D call TRBD1 (6 bases). The V gene's germline CDR1 is GTSNPN and CDR2 SVGIG (reference sequence). The V end lost 0 bases, the J end lost 7 bases, and 15 bases lay between the germline ends. The CDR3 is 15 residues long. CDR3 residues: CAWSVGARESEKLFF. The CDR3 bases are TGTGCCTGGAGTGTGGGGGCAAGGGAAAGTGAAAAACTGTTTTTT. Variable domain in full (rest from reference TRBV30 and TRBJ1-4): SQTIHQWPATLVQPVGSPLSLECTVEGTSNPNLYWYRQAAGRGLQLLFYSVGIGQISSEVPQNLSASRPQDRQFILSSKKLLLSDSGFYLCAWSVGARESEKLFFGSGTQLSVL.

The rearrangement uses TRBV5-5 and TRBJ1-1, with TRBD1 identical over 7 bases. The V segment lost 4 bases and the J segment 6 bases; nucleotides outside the gene matches: 12. The germline gives CDR1 SGHKS, CDR2 YYEKEE (reference sequence). CDR3 length: 15 residues. The CDR3, as DNA: TGTGCCAGCAGCCATGCGACAGGGAACGGAGCTGAAGCTTTCTTT. Translating gives CASSHATGNGAEAFF.

The V call is TRBV4-1, the J call TRBJ2-7; the D is unclear. CDR1 and CDR2 (germline): MGHRA, YSYEKL. The CDR3 is 13 residues long. With 2 bases removed from V and 2 bases from J, the gap between germline ends came to 7 bases. The CDR3 sequence is CASSQSGTYEQYF. DNA for the CDR3: TGCGCCAGCAGCCAATCAGGAACCTACGAGCAGTACTTC.

V usage is TRBV9 and J usage is TRBJ1-4, with D unclear. From germline, CDR1 is SGDLS and CDR2 YYNGEE. This CDR3 spans 15 amino acids. The V end was cut by 4 bases, the J end by 0 bases, with 10 bases between. CDR3 sequence (DNA): TGTGCCAGCAGCCCCCAGGCGACAACTAATGAAAAACTGTTTTTT. Amino acids: CASSPQATTNEKLFF.

This clone is a singleton in its sample. The CDR3 nucleotides are TGTGCCAGCAGCTCAGGACAGGGCGGGGGAGAGACCCAGTACTTC. It specifies CASSSGQGGGETQYF. This chain uses TRBV5-6 with TRBJ2-5, with TRBD1 as a possible D gene (8 bases). The CDR3 consists of 15 residues. Trimming cost V 3 bases and J 4 bases, with 16 bases left between them. Germline CDR1 and CDR2: SGHDT and YYEEEE.

The chain couples TRBV9 to TRBJ1-5, with D hard to call. Germline CDR1 reads SGDLS; CDR2 reads YYNGEE. V lost 3 bases, J lost 0 bases, and 10 bases lay in between. The CDR3 runs 15 residues. CDR3 amino acids: CASSGGINSNQPQHF. The CDR3 coding sequence is TGTGCCAGCAGCGGAGGGATCAATAGCAATCAGCCCCAGCATTTT.

The V and J genes are TRBV5-4 and TRBJ2-5; D is ambiguous. The CDR3 totals 13 residues. Germline lookup yields CDR1 SGHNT and CDR2 YYREEE (reference sequence). V dropped 4 bases and J dropped 4 bases, with 11 bases sitting between them. The CDR3 spells CASSIITGETQYF. CDR3 DNA sequence: TGTGCCAGCAGCATCATTACGGGAGAGACCCAGTACTTC.

V is TRBV9 and J is TRBJ1-6; D perhaps matches TRBD1 (5 bases). The CDR3 totals 15 residues. The germline CDR1 and CDR2 sequences are SGDLS and YYNGEE. V was shortened by 3 bases and J by 9 bases, with 16 bases between the two germline ends. The DNA of the CDR3 is TGTGCCAGCAGCGCGAGGGGAGGCATCGGTTCACCCCTCCACTTT. Encoded protein: CASSARGGIGSPLHF.

This chain connects TRBV6-6 to TRBJ2-5; 8 bases are a match to TRBD2. Germline V gene sequence: CDR1 MNHNY, CDR2 SVGAGI (reference sequence). With V trimmed by 8 bases and J by 5 bases, 10 bases remained unmatched. This CDR3 spans 14 amino acids. CDR3 amino acids: CASGAGGSGETQYF. In DNA form, the CDR3 reads TGTGCCAGCGGGGCGGGGGGCTCAGGGGAGACCCAGTACTTC.

The chain combines TRBV6-5 with TRBJ2-5; tentatively, D is TRBD2 (6 bases). CDR3 length: 12 amino acids. CDR1 is MNHEY, CDR2 SVGAGI, per germline. V was clipped by 1 base and J by 7 bases, with 7 bases between them. The CDR3 protein is CASSYLGGTQYF. For the CDR3, the DNA is TGTGCCAGCAGTTACTTGGGGGGGACCCAGTACTTC.

The chain joins TRBV5-8 to TRBJ1-1, with TRBD1 identical over 8 bases. This CDR3 is 16 amino acids long. The germline V gene encodes CDR1 SGHTS and CDR2 YDEGEE. V lost 2 bases to trimming and J lost 0 bases; unmatched junction nucleotides: 6. CDR3 protein: CASSLDDRGVNTEAFF. The CDR3 DNA reads as TGTGCCAGCAGCTTAGATGACAGGGGAGTGAACACTGAAGCTTTCTTT.

The V call is TRBV12-5, the J call TRBJ1-3; D gene uncertain. The V gene's germline CDR1 is LGHNT and CDR2 FRNRAP. Between the trimmed V and J ends, which lost 5 bases and 2 bases, there was a span of 10 bases. CDR3 length: 14 amino acids. Here the CDR3 DNA reads TGTGCTAGTGGTCCCACGGGTACTGGAAACACCATATATTTT. This sequence encodes CASGPTGTGNTIYF.

The V call is TRBV2, the J call TRBJ2-1; 13 nucleotides match TRBD2. The CDR3 has 16 amino acids. Germline CDR1 SNHLY, CDR2 FYNNEI. V lost 6 bases, J lost 8 bases, and 10 bases stayed unmatched. DNA of the CDR3: TGTGCCAGCAGGGTCCGACTAGCGGGGGGCCCCCATGAGCAGTTCTTC. It translates to CASRVRLAGGPHEQFF.

This rearrangement joins TRBV18 to TRBJ1-3, with D maybe TRBD1 (6 bases). The CDR3 totals 16 residues. Germline V gene sequence: CDR1 KGHSH, CDR2 LQKENI. With 3 bases removed from V and 0 bases from J, the gap between germline ends came to 12 bases. CDR3 coding DNA: TGTGCCAGCTCACCGCGGACAGACTACTCTGGAAACACCATATATTTT. It is translated as CASSPRTDYSGNTIYF.

CDR3 amino acids: CASSLDRVATNEKLFF. DNA for the CDR3: TGTGCCAGCAGCTTAGACAGGGTTGCAACTAATGAAAAACTGTTTTTT. This rearrangement joins TRBV11-2 to TRBJ1-4; possibly TRBD1 for D (5 bases). The CDR3 is made up of 16 amino acids. The V end was cut by 0 bases, the J end by 0 bases, with 8 bases between. Per germline, CDR1 SGHAT and CDR2 FQNNGV.